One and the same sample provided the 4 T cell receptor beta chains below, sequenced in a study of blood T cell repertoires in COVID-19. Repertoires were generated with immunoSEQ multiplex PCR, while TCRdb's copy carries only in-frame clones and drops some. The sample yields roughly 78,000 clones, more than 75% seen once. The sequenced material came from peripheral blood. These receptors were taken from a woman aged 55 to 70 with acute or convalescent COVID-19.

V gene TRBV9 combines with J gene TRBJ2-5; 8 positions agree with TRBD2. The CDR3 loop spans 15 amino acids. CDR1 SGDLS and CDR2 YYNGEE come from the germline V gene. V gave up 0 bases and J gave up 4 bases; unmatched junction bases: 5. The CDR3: CASSVAGGPLETQYF. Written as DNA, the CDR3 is TGTGCCAGCAGCGTAGCGGGGGGGCCTTTAGAGACCCAGTACTTC.

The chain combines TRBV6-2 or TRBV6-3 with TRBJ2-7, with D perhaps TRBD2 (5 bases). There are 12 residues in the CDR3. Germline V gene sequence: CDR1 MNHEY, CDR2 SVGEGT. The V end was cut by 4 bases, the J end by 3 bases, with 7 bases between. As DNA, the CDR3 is TGTGCCAGCAGTTCGGGGATCTACGAGCAGTACTTC. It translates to CASSSGIYEQYF.

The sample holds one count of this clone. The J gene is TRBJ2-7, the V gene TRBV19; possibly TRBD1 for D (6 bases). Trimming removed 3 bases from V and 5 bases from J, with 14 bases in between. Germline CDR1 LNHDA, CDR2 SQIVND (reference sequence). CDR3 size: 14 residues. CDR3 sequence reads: CASSIRQASHEQYF. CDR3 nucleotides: TGTGCCAGTAGTATTCGACAGGCTTCCCACGAGCAGTACTTC.

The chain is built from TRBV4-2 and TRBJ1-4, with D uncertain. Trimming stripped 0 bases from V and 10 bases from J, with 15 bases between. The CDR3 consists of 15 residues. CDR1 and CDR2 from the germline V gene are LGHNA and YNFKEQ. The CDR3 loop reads CASSQEAPGGRKLFF. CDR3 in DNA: TGTGCCAGCAGCCAAGAGGCCCCAGGAGGTCGAAAACTGTTTTTT.